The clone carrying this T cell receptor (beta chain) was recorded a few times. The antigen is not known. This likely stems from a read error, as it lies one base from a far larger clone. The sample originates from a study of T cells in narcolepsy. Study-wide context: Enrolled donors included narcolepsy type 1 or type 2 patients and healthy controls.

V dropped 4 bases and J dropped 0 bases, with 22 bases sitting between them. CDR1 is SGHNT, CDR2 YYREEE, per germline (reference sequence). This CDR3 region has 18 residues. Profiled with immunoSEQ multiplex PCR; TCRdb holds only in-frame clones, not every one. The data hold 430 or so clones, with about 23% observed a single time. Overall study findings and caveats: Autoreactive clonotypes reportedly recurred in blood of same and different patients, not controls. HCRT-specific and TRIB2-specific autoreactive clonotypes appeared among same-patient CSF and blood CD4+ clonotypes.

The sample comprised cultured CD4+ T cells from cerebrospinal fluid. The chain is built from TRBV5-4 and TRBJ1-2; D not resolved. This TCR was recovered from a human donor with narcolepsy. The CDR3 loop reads CASSPDGLPSFSNYGYTF. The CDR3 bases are TGTGCCAGCAGCCCCGACGGACTCCCCTCCTTTTCTAACTATGGCTACACCTTC.